A selection of T cell receptor beta chains follows, all from one sample in a study of neurological immune-mediated disorders. One entry per CDR3 protein, called by TCRdb with MiXCR from the 5' RACE reads. The table lists tens of thousands of distinct CDR3 sequences, roughly 8.4% of them singletons. Material for sequencing was PBMCs. These receptors were obtained from a woman aged 40-49 years in good health. Each CDR3 is given with its conserved first and last residue. A D gene is named only where the DNA matches it firmly. Clone size is not always given. Where it is, it says once, few, many or a class for expanded clones.

abundance,j_gene,d_gene,v_gene,CDR3nt,CDR3aa
-,TRBJ2-7,-,TRBV11-2,TGTGCCAGCAGCCCCTCGGAGGGCTACGAGCAGTACTTC,CASSPSEGYEQYF
many,TRBJ2-6,TRBD1,TRBV29-1,TGCAGCGTTGGGACAGGGCGTTCTGGGGCCAACGTCCTGACTTTC,CSVGTGRSGANVLTF
many,TRBJ2-7,TRBD2,TRBV7-8,TGTGCCAGCTTGGGCCGCGGGAGTTTTAGCTACGAGCAGTACTTC,CASLGRGSFSYEQYF
few,TRBJ2-7,-,TRBV7-8,TGTGCCAGCAGCGACAAGGTGGACAGCATTTGGGACGAGCAGTACTTC,CASSDKVDSIWDEQYF
-,TRBJ1-2,-,TRBV4-1,TGCGCCAGCAGCCAAGATCCAGGGGACTATGGCTACACCTTC,CASSQDPGDYGYTF
-,TRBJ1-1,-,TRBV6-2/TRBV6-3,TGTGCCAGCAGTTACGGTTGGCTAGACACTGAAGCTTTCTTT,CASSYGWLDTEAFF
many,TRBJ2-1,-,TRBV15,TGTGCCACCAGCGACCTCAGACTTCGCTCCTACAATGAGCAGTTCTTC,CATSDLRLRSYNEQFF
few,TRBJ2-3,TRBD2,TRBV19,TGTGCCAGTATCGGGAGGCTCACAGATACGCAGTATTTT,CASIGRLTDTQYF
many,TRBJ2-7,-,TRBV4-3,TGCGCCAGCAGCCAAGAACGGCAGGGCAAACCCTACGAGCAGTACTTC,CASSQERQGKPYEQYF
many,TRBJ1-2,-,TRBV7-2,TGTGCCAGCAGCTTAGCTGGGGGGGGACATCAAAATGGCTACACCTTC,CASSLAGGGHQNGYTF
-,TRBJ2-7,TRBD2,TRBV19,TGTGCCAGTAGCCCCGGGAGGGCCTCCTACGAGCAGTACTTC,CASSPGRASYEQYF
many,TRBJ2-1,-,TRBV5-1,TGCGCCAGCAGCTCGGATGGGGGGCATAACAATGAGCAGTTCTTC,CASSSDGGHNNEQFF
once,TRBJ1-2,-,TRBV28,TGTGCCAGCAGTACCAGCGTCTCGAATGGCTACACCTTC,CASSTSVSNGYTF
many,TRBJ1-1,-,TRBV20-1,TGCAGTGCTGAGGGGGACACTGAAGCTTTCTTT,CSAEGDTEAFF
many,TRBJ1-5,-,TRBV6-1,TGTGCCAGCGGACGGGAGGGCGGCAATCAGCCCCAGCATTTT,CASGREGGNQPQHF
many,TRBJ2-3,TRBD2,TRBV7-2,TGTGCCAGCAGCTTAGCCAGCGGGGGCACAGATACGCAGTATTTT,CASSLASGGTDTQYF
many,TRBJ1-5,-,TRBV12-3/TRBV12-4,TGTGCCAGCAGTTTAGTCGGGGGCAATCAGCCCCAGCATTTT,CASSLVGGNQPQHF
many,TRBJ1-2,TRBD1,TRBV12-3/TRBV12-4,TGTGCCAGCAGTCTGACAGGGGACGGCTACACCTTC,CASSLTGDGYTF
many,TRBJ2-4,-,TRBV20-1,TGCAGTGCTACCGAGGACCTAGCCAAAAACATTCAGTACTTC,CSATEDLAKNIQYF
many,TRBJ2-1,-,TRBV20-1,TGCAGTGCTAGCGAGCTAGGGGTAGGAAATGAGCAGTTCTTC,CSASELGVGNEQFF
-,TRBJ2-2,-,TRBV12-3/TRBV12-4,TGTGCCAGCAGTCTAGGGGGGAACGCCAGGGAGCTGTTTTTT,CASSLGGNARELFF
many,TRBJ1-3,-,TRBV15,TGTGCCACCAGCAGAACCGCCAGGGCGGCGGGGGACACCATATATTTT,CATSRTARAAGDTIYF
many,TRBJ2-3,TRBD2,TRBV5-1,TGCGCCAGCAGCTTACGATCCCCGGGACTAGCGGGAGTTATGGATACGCAGTATTTT,CASSLRSPGLAGVMDTQYF
many,TRBJ1-1,-,TRBV9,TGTGCCAGCAGCGTGGTTGGACCTGAAGCTTTCTTT,CASSVVGPEAFF
many,TRBJ2-1,TRBD2,TRBV7-3,TGTGCCAGCAGCTTTGGGCCCGGGACTAGCGGAAGATACAATGAGCAGTTCTTC,CASSFGPGTSGRYNEQFF
many,TRBJ2-7,-,TRBV5-6,TGTGCCAGCAGCTTGCTCAGGGGATTGGGCTTAGGCTACGAGCAGTACTTC,CASSLLRGLGLGYEQYF
many,TRBJ1-2,-,TRBV10-3,TGTGCCATCAGTGCGCAGGGGCCCATTAACTATGGCTACACCTTC,CAISAQGPINYGYTF
many,TRBJ2-7,-,TRBV21-1,TGTGCCAGCAGAAAACTGAAGGACAGCTGGTTCGAGCAGTACTTC,CASRKLKDSWFEQYF
many,TRBJ2-6,-,TRBV12-3/TRBV12-4,TGTGCCAGCAGACAAATAGCATCTGGGGCCAACGTCCTGACTTTC,CASRQIASGANVLTF
many,TRBJ2-6,TRBD2,TRBV6-5,TGTGCCAGCAGAAGACTAGCGGGAGTCTCTGGGGCCAACGTCCTGACTTTC,CASRRLAGVSGANVLTF
many,TRBJ2-2,TRBD2,TRBV20-1,TGCAGTGCTCTCCCGCTGACTAGCGGGAACACCGGGGAGCTGTTTTTT,CSALPLTSGNTGELFF
many,TRBJ2-2,TRBD2,TRBV5-1,TGCGCCAGCAGCTTGGGGATTCTAGCGGTCCTAAACACCGGGGAGCTGTTTTTT,CASSLGILAVLNTGELFF
many,TRBJ2-2,-,TRBV7-2,TGTGCCAGCACTCTTATCCCGGCTTCCGGGGAGCTGTTTTTT,CASTLIPASGELFF
many,TRBJ2-1,-,TRBV20-1,TGCAGTGCTAGAGCGGGTCATGAGCAGTTCTTC,CSARAGHEQFF
many,TRBJ2-5,TRBD2,TRBV12-3/TRBV12-4,TGTGCCAGCAGGCGAGCGGGGGCGATGGTGGAGACCCAGTACTTC,CASRRAGAMVETQYF
many,TRBJ1-5,TRBD1,TRBV7-8,TGTGCCAGCAGCCCCAGTGGGACAGGGTCTCTGGGGAGCAATCAGCCCCAGCATTTT,CASSPSGTGSLGSNQPQHF
many,TRBJ1-1,-,TRBV12-3/TRBV12-4,TGTGCCAGCAGTTTTTCCCAGGGAGGATTCGCTGAAGCTTTCTTT,CASSFSQGGFAEAFF
many,TRBJ2-7,-,TRBV10-3,TGTTCCGCGGGACCTGAAAGGGAGCAGTACTTC,CSAGPEREQYF
few,TRBJ2-3,TRBD2,TRBV20-1,TGCAGTGCTAGGACTACTAGCGGCCAGTTGGCAGATACGCAGTATTTT,CSARTTSGQLADTQYF
-,TRBJ2-5,-,TRBV7-7,TGTGCTAGCAGCTTAGGCATAGAAGAGACCCAGTACTTC,CASSLGIEETQYF
-,TRBJ1-1,-,TRBV5-1,TGCGCCAGCAGCTTGGACGTGGCGGGTGGAGCTTTCTTT,CASSLDVAGGAFF
many,TRBJ2-1,-,TRBV7-8,TGTGCCAGCAGCCTTCATGGACTGAGCTCCTACAATGAGCAGTTCTTC,CASSLHGLSSYNEQFF
many,TRBJ1-6,-,TRBV29-1,TGCAGCGTTGGGGCAGGCATTAATTCACCCCTCCACTTT,CSVGAGINSPLHF
many,TRBJ1-5,-,TRBV2,TGTGCCAGCAGAGCCAACAGTTACAATCAGCCCCAGCATTTT,CASRANSYNQPQHF
many,TRBJ2-3,TRBD1,TRBV10-3,TGTGCCATCAGTGGTGGGGACAGGGGTACGCAGTATTTT,CAISGGDRGTQYF
many,TRBJ2-1,-,TRBV4-3,TGCGCCAGCAGCCAAGAGGTCGTGGGGGTGCAGTTCTTC,CASSQEVVGVQFF
-,TRBJ2-1,TRBD2,TRBV6-6,TGTGCCAGCAGGGGGACTAGCGGGGGTAATGAGCAGTTCTTC,CASRGTSGGNEQFF
many,TRBJ2-3,-,TRBV27,TGTGCCAGCAGTCCGAGCTGGTCGCGCACAGATACGCAGTATTTT,CASSPSWSRTDTQYF
many,TRBJ1-5,TRBD1,TRBV20-1,TGCAGTGCTAGTTCCCCCAGGGGGAGTAACAATCAGCCCCAGCATTTT,CSASSPRGSNNQPQHF
many,TRBJ2-1,-,TRBV2,TGTGCCAGCGGGGCGGGACACCCCTACAATGAGCAGTTCTTC,CASGAGHPYNEQFF
many,TRBJ1-6,-,TRBV14,TGTGCCAGCAGCCCTCTATCGGGGCTTGATTCACCCCTCCACTTT,CASSPLSGLDSPLHF
many,TRBJ1-1,-,TRBV10-3,TGTGCCATCAGTGAGTCAGGGCCTGAAGCTTTCTTT,CAISESGPEAFF